This TCR beta chain originates from a study of response to subunit inactivated influenza vaccine (dated by TCRdb to the late 2010s). Concerning the study at large: Deep quantitative profiling of the T cell receptor repertoire was used in the study to follow responses to a trivalent subunit inactivated influenza vaccine.

To prepare the library, RT-PCR was applied. The instrument was an Illumina HiSeq 2500. TCRdb reworked the public reads: Q25 trimming with fastp, MiXCR clone assembly, productive beta chains retained. Rows matching on CDR3 protein sequence are summarized as one entry with the most common DNA and genes. For this sample there are about 780,000 distinct CDR3 sequences; less than 20% appear just once. The ten largest make up approximately 11% of the sample. V was cut back by 6 bases and J by 5 bases, leaving a gap of 17 bases between them. The CDR3 runs 14 amino acids, cysteine and phenylalanine included. Only the CDR3 DNA is retained, 42 bases long and in frame from the first base. CDR1 and CDR2 are drawn from the germline V gene: SGHTS, YDEGEE. What the authors observed across the whole study: According to the authors, only a limited number of new T cells may be recruited by each seasonal influenza vaccination.

This clonotype was seen only a few times. The antigen this receptor binds is unknown. No base qualities exist here, and no much larger clone lies one base off it. The rearrangement joined TRBV5-8 to TRBJ2-5, with the D call perhaps TRBD1 or TRBD2, each one matching 5 bases. Material: PBMCs from blood, obtained about 5 days after vaccination. The receptor was derived from a man aged 50-59 years who received an inactivated influenza vaccine. Donor details come from another sample of the same person, matched by shared clones. The CDR3 region: CASIRWGREETQYF. The sequenced DNA is TGTGCCAGCATCCGATGGGGCAGGGAGGAGACCCAGTACTTC.